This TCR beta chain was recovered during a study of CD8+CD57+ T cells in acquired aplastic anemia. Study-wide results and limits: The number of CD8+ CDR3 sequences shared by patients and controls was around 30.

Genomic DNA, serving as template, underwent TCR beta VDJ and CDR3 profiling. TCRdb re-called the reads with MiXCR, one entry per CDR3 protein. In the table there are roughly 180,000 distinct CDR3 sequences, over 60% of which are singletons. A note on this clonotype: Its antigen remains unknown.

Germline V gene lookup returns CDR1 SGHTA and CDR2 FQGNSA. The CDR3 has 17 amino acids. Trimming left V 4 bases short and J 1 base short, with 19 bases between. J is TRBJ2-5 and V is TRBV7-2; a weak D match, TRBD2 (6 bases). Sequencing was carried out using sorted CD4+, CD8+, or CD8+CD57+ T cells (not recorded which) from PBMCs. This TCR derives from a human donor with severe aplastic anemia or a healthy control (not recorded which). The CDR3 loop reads CASSSSEPLAGQETQYF. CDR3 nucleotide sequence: TGTGCCAGCAGCTCCTCAGAGCCACTAGCCGGCCAAGAGACCCAGTACTTC. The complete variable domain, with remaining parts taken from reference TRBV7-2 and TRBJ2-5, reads GAGVSQSPSNKVTEKGKDVELRCDPISGHTALYWYRQSLGQGLEFLIYFQGNSAPDKSGLPSDRFSAERTGGSVSTLTIQRTQQEDSAVYLCASSSSEPLAGQETQYFGPGTRLLVL.